The rows below give T cell receptor beta chains drawn from one sample of a study of OX40 agonist ivuxolimab in advanced cancers. Generated by immunoSEQ multiplex PCR, the TCRdb table keeps only in-frame clones and is missing some. Among over 50,000 clones listed, around 91% were seen once. The material sequenced was CD4+ or CD8+ T cells sorted from blood, taken in a trial of the OX40 agonist ivuxolimab. The receptors originated from an adult with an advanced solid tumor such as melanoma, head and neck, liver or kidney cancer. The CDR3 runs from the conserved cysteine through the conserved F or W. The D gene is left open where the match is weak. Some rows have no size entry. The others give once, few or many, or a class for an expanded clone.

j_call: TRBJ1-1; d_call: .; clone_size: .; v_call: TRBV5-4; cdr3_nt: TGTGCCAGCAGAGGAGGGCGAGGAGCTTTCTTT; cdr3_aa: CASRGGRGAFF
j_call: TRBJ2-7; d_call: .; clone_size: once; v_call: TRBV19; cdr3_nt: TGTGCCAGTAGTATGGGCCCCTACGAGCAGTACTTC; cdr3_aa: CASSMGPYEQYF
j_call: TRBJ1-6; d_call: .; clone_size: .; v_call: TRBV4-3; cdr3_nt: TGCGCCAGCAGCCAAGGGGAATTGTACTCCTATAATTCACCCCTCCACTTT; cdr3_aa: CASSQGELYSYNSPLHF
j_call: TRBJ1-5; d_call: .; clone_size: few; v_call: TRBV4-3; cdr3_nt: TGCGCCAGCAGCCAAGATCGGCTAAACAATCAGCCCCAGCATTTT; cdr3_aa: CASSQDRLNNQPQHF
j_call: TRBJ2-5; d_call: TRBD1; clone_size: few; v_call: TRBV6-5; cdr3_nt: TGTGCCAGCAGTGAAGGGACAGCCCAAGAGACCCAGTACTTC; cdr3_aa: CASSEGTAQETQYF
j_call: TRBJ1-5; d_call: .; clone_size: once; v_call: TRBV7-9; cdr3_nt: TGTGCCAGCAGCTTGGGCTCGGACCTTTGGGCCCAGCATTTT; cdr3_aa: CASSLGSDLWAQHF
j_call: TRBJ1-5; d_call: .; clone_size: .; v_call: TRBV19; cdr3_nt: TGTGCCAGTCTCGGGGCCGTCAATCAGCCCCAGCATTTT; cdr3_aa: CASLGAVNQPQHF
j_call: TRBJ2-3; d_call: .; clone_size: .; v_call: TRBV5-5; cdr3_nt: TGTGCCAGCGGCTTCAGGACAGATACGCAGTATTTT; cdr3_aa: CASGFRTDTQYF
j_call: TRBJ2-5; d_call: .; clone_size: once; v_call: TRBV19; cdr3_nt: TGTGCCAGTAGTTACGGGAGTGGCGAGACCCAGTACTTC; cdr3_aa: CASSYGSGETQYF
j_call: TRBJ1-2; d_call: .; clone_size: .; v_call: TRBV28; cdr3_nt: TGTGCCAGCAGTTTAGGGAGGGGGGGCTATGGCTACACCTTC; cdr3_aa: CASSLGRGGYGYTF
j_call: TRBJ2-3; d_call: .; clone_size: .; v_call: TRBV4-3; cdr3_nt: TGCGCCAGCAGCCGGAATTTTTTAGATACGCAGTATTTT; cdr3_aa: CASSRNFLDTQYF
j_call: TRBJ2-1; d_call: .; clone_size: .; v_call: TRBV15; cdr3_nt: TGTGCCACCAGCAGAGATCTAGGACGGAACAATGAGCAGTTCTTC; cdr3_aa: CATSRDLGRNNEQFF
j_call: TRBJ1-3; d_call: .; clone_size: .; v_call: TRBV5-4; cdr3_nt: TGTGCCAGCAGCCGCCGGGGCTCTGGAAACACCATATATTTT; cdr3_aa: CASSRRGSGNTIYF
j_call: TRBJ1-5; d_call: .; clone_size: .; v_call: TRBV4-1; cdr3_nt: TGCGCCAGCAGCGTCACAGTGGTAGGTCAGCCCCAGCATTTT; cdr3_aa: CASSVTVVGQPQHF
j_call: TRBJ2-1; d_call: .; clone_size: .; v_call: TRBV27; cdr3_nt: TGTGCCAGCAGTTTGGGCTACAATGAGCAGTTCTTC; cdr3_aa: CASSLGYNEQFF
j_call: TRBJ2-5; d_call: TRBD1; clone_size: .; v_call: TRBV11-2; cdr3_nt: TGTGCCAGCAGCTCGGACAGGGTGGGGGAGACCCAGTACTTC; cdr3_aa: CASSSDRVGETQYF
j_call: TRBJ2-5; d_call: .; clone_size: once; v_call: TRBV28; cdr3_nt: TGTGCCAGCAGATCGGGTGGGGAGACCCAGTACTTC; cdr3_aa: CASRSGGETQYF
j_call: TRBJ2-7; d_call: .; clone_size: .; v_call: TRBV5-8; cdr3_nt: TGTGCCAGCTTGGGGGCGGGCTCCCGAACCATTTACGAGCAGTACTTC; cdr3_aa: CASLGAGSRTIYEQYF
j_call: TRBJ2-1; d_call: .; clone_size: once; v_call: TRBV27; cdr3_nt: TGTGCCAGCAGTTTGTGGACAGGTCACCTTTTCAACCCGGGGGGACCCTACTACAATGAGCAGTTCTTC; cdr3_aa: CASSLWTGHLFNPGGPYYNEQFF
j_call: TRBJ2-2; d_call: .; clone_size: .; v_call: TRBV27; cdr3_nt: TGTGCCAGCAGTTTACTCACCGGGGAGCTGTTTTTT; cdr3_aa: CASSLLTGELFF
j_call: TRBJ2-1; d_call: .; clone_size: .; v_call: TRBV19; cdr3_nt: TGTGCCAGTACCTCCTACAGCTCCTACAATGAGCAGTTCTTC; cdr3_aa: CASTSYSSYNEQFF
j_call: TRBJ2-1; d_call: .; clone_size: .; v_call: TRBV11-2; cdr3_nt: TGTGCCAGCAGCCCGCCCCAAGCGGGCGCTTACAATGAGCAGTTCTTC; cdr3_aa: CASSPPQAGAYNEQFF
j_call: TRBJ2-7; d_call: TRBD1; clone_size: .; v_call: TRBV4-2; cdr3_nt: TGTGCCAGCAGCCTAACCCGACAGGGGGGCCACGAGCAGTACTTC; cdr3_aa: CASSLTRQGGHEQYF
j_call: TRBJ1-2; d_call: .; clone_size: .; v_call: TRBV14; cdr3_nt: TGTGCCAGCAGCCAAGGGACAGTTTCATATGGCTACACCTTC; cdr3_aa: CASSQGTVSYGYTF
j_call: TRBJ2-1; d_call: .; clone_size: .; v_call: TRBV7-2; cdr3_nt: TGTGCCAGCAGCTTGTCCCGACTGGACAATGAGCAGTTCTTC; cdr3_aa: CASSLSRLDNEQFF
j_call: TRBJ1-1; d_call: .; clone_size: .; v_call: TRBV28; cdr3_nt: TGTGCCAGCAGTACCGGTCGGTTAGGGGACACTGAAGCTTTCTTT; cdr3_aa: CASSTGRLGDTEAFF
j_call: TRBJ2-1; d_call: TRBD2; clone_size: .; v_call: TRBV11-3; cdr3_nt: TGTGCCAGCAGCTTAGGGCATGGGGAGGGCTCCTACAATGAGCAGTTCTTC; cdr3_aa: CASSLGHGEGSYNEQFF
j_call: TRBJ1-5; d_call: TRBD1; clone_size: .; v_call: TRBV6-5; cdr3_nt: TGTGCCAGCAGTTCCAGGACAGGAATGATCAATCAGCCCCAGCATTTT; cdr3_aa: CASSSRTGMINQPQHF
j_call: TRBJ1-2; d_call: .; clone_size: .; v_call: TRBV4-3; cdr3_nt: TGCGCCAGCAGCCAAGGGTTGGGGACACCCTATGGCTACACCTTC; cdr3_aa: CASSQGLGTPYGYTF